The rows below give T cell receptor beta chains drawn from one sample of a study of Graves' ophthalmopathy and Graves' hyperthyroidism. TCRdb analysed the multiplex PCR reads with MiXCR anew, one entry per CDR3 protein. Of about 220,000 distinct CDR3 sequences in the sample, roughly a fifth were seen once. Sequenced sample: peripheral blood. These receptors were taken from a woman in her 50s with Graves' ophthalmopathy. Both conserved end residues are part of each CDR3. Each record gives: J gene, V gene, clone size, D gene, CDR3 protein, CDR3 DNA. D genes are given only for firm matches. Size is stated for part of the rows, as once, few or many counts, or as a class when the clone is expanded.

j_gene: TRBJ2-5
v_gene: TRBV11-2
abundance: .
d_gene: TRBD2
CDR3aa: CASSAGLAEETQYF
CDR3nt: TGTGCCAGCAGCGCGGGACTAGCGGAAGAGACCCAGTACTTC

j_gene: TRBJ2-1
v_gene: TRBV11-2
abundance: .
d_gene: .
CDR3aa: CASSFGQWSAEQFF
CDR3nt: TGTGCCAGCAGCTTCGGGCAGTGGTCGGCTGAGCAGTTCTTC

j_gene: TRBJ1-3
v_gene: TRBV6-8
abundance: many
d_gene: .
CDR3aa: CASSPARGPRNTIYF
CDR3nt: TGTGCCAGCAGTCCCGCGCGGGGCCCACGAAACACCATATATTTT

j_gene: TRBJ1-2
v_gene: TRBV6-5
abundance: many
d_gene: .
CDR3aa: CASSPAGAFYGYTF
CDR3nt: TGTGCCAGCAGCCCTGCCGGTGCATTCTATGGCTACACCTTC

j_gene: TRBJ1-5
v_gene: TRBV24-1
abundance: many
d_gene: .
CDR3aa: CATSGEGGRPQHF
CDR3nt: TGTGCCACCAGTGGGGAGGGGGGCCGGCCCCAGCATTTT

j_gene: TRBJ2-7
v_gene: TRBV2
abundance: many
d_gene: .
CDR3aa: CASSGQRVYSYEQYF
CDR3nt: TGTGCCAGCAGTGGCCAGAGAGTATACTCCTACGAGCAGTACTTC

j_gene: TRBJ2-7
v_gene: TRBV6-1
abundance: .
d_gene: .
CDR3aa: CASSQRANEQYF
CDR3nt: TGTGCCAGCAGCCAACGGGCCAACGAGCAGTACTTC

j_gene: TRBJ2-7
v_gene: TRBV5-5
abundance: few
d_gene: .
CDR3aa: CASSLADTNTVQYF
CDR3nt: TGTGCCAGCAGCTTGGCCGACACCAATACGGTGCAGTACTTC

j_gene: TRBJ2-5
v_gene: TRBV7-2
abundance: many
d_gene: .
CDR3aa: CASSQLGGGGETQYF
CDR3nt: TGTGCCAGCAGCCAATTAGGGGGGGGAGGAGAGACCCAGTACTTC

j_gene: TRBJ1-1
v_gene: TRBV6-1
abundance: .
d_gene: TRBD1
CDR3aa: CASSPAGTVNTEAFF
CDR3nt: TGTGCCAGCAGCCCAGCCGGGACAGTGAACACTGAAGCTTTCTTT

j_gene: TRBJ2-7
v_gene: TRBV6-1
abundance: many
d_gene: TRBD2
CDR3aa: CASRASGLASYEQYF
CDR3nt: TGTGCCAGCAGAGCCTCGGGACTAGCGTCCTACGAGCAGTACTTC

j_gene: TRBJ2-5
v_gene: TRBV5-1
abundance: many
d_gene: .
CDR3aa: CASSLSGTPKETQYF
CDR3nt: TGCGCCAGCAGCTTGAGTGGGACACCTAAAGAGACCCAGTACTTC

j_gene: TRBJ1-3
v_gene: TRBV11-1
abundance: many
d_gene: .
CDR3aa: CASSSTVRSSGNTIYF
CDR3nt: TGTGCCAGCAGCTCCACCGTTAGGAGCTCTGGAAACACCATATATTTT

j_gene: TRBJ2-7
v_gene: TRBV20-1
abundance: many
d_gene: TRBD2
CDR3aa: CSAPSGGLYEQYF
CDR3nt: TGCAGTGCTCCTAGCGGAGGGCTTTACGAGCAGTACTTC

j_gene: TRBJ1-1
v_gene: TRBV12-3/TRBV12-4
abundance: many
d_gene: .
CDR3aa: CASSDRAGRAEAFF
CDR3nt: TGTGCCAGCAGCGACCGGGCCGGCCGGGCTGAAGCTTTCTTT

j_gene: TRBJ2-2
v_gene: TRBV19
abundance: many
d_gene: TRBD2
CDR3aa: CASRHAGANTGELFF
CDR3nt: TGTGCCAGTAGGCACGCGGGGGCGAACACCGGGGAGCTGTTTTTT

j_gene: TRBJ1-1
v_gene: TRBV6-1
abundance: .
d_gene: .
CDR3aa: CAITSRGNTEAFF
CDR3nt: TGTGCCATTACGTCGCGCGGAAACACTGAAGCTTTCTTT

j_gene: TRBJ2-7
v_gene: TRBV6-1
abundance: many
d_gene: .
CDR3aa: CASTASRGPYEQYF
CDR3nt: TGTGCCAGCACCGCGTCAAGGGGACCCTACGAGCAGTACTTC

j_gene: TRBJ2-4
v_gene: TRBV2
abundance: many
d_gene: .
CDR3aa: CASLGPRGNVDIQYF
CDR3nt: TGTGCCAGCTTAGGACCGAGGGGGAACGTCGACATTCAGTACTTC

j_gene: TRBJ2-5
v_gene: TRBV28
abundance: .
d_gene: TRBD1
CDR3aa: CASSTGQGAGETQYF
CDR3nt: TGTGCCAGCAGCACGGGACAGGGGGCCGGGGAGACCCAGTACTTC

j_gene: TRBJ1-1
v_gene: TRBV12-3/TRBV12-4
abundance: .
d_gene: TRBD1
CDR3aa: CASRYDRDTEAFF
CDR3nt: TGTGCCAGCAGATATGACAGGGACACTGAAGCTTTCTTT

j_gene: TRBJ1-1
v_gene: TRBV10-1
abundance: many
d_gene: .
CDR3aa: CASSVYADKEAFF
CDR3nt: TGCGCCAGCAGTGTTTACGCGGATAAAGAAGCTTTCTTT

j_gene: TRBJ2-7
v_gene: TRBV5-1
abundance: many
d_gene: .
CDR3aa: CASSLGNYEQYF
CDR3nt: TGCGCCAGCAGCTTAGGCAACTACGAGCAGTACTTC

j_gene: TRBJ2-7
v_gene: TRBV2
abundance: many
d_gene: TRBD1
CDR3aa: CASTRDRASYEQYF
CDR3nt: TGTGCCAGCACAAGGGACAGGGCCTCCTACGAGCAGTACTTC

j_gene: TRBJ2-1
v_gene: TRBV5-1
abundance: .
d_gene: .
CDR3aa: CASSLESRLVNEQFF
CDR3nt: TGCGCCAGCAGCTTGGAGTCGAGACTAGTCAATGAGCAGTTCTTC

j_gene: TRBJ1-2
v_gene: TRBV19
abundance: many
d_gene: TRBD1
CDR3aa: CASEGGAGYTF
CDR3nt: TGTGCCAGTGAAGGGGGCGCGGGCTACACCTTC

j_gene: TRBJ1-1
v_gene: TRBV12-3/TRBV12-4
abundance: .
d_gene: TRBD1
CDR3aa: CASSLETGANTEAFF
CDR3nt: TGTGCCAGCAGTTTAGAGACAGGGGCAAACACTGAAGCTTTCTTT

j_gene: TRBJ2-5
v_gene: TRBV6-1
abundance: .
d_gene: TRBD2
CDR3aa: CASSDLAGGGETQYF
CDR3nt: TGTGCCAGCAGTGATCTAGCGGGAGGAGGGGAGACCCAGTACTTC

j_gene: TRBJ1-2
v_gene: TRBV4-1
abundance: few
d_gene: .
CDR3aa: CASSHMDSSYGYTF
CDR3nt: TGCGCCAGCAGCCACATGGACAGCAGCTATGGCTACACCTTC

j_gene: TRBJ2-5
v_gene: TRBV3-1
abundance: .
d_gene: .
CDR3aa: CASSQGPEAEPQETQYF
CDR3nt: TGTGCCAGCAGCCAAGGTCCGGAGGCGGAGCCCCAAGAGACCCAGTACTTC

j_gene: TRBJ2-5
v_gene: TRBV20-1
abundance: many
d_gene: TRBD2
CDR3aa: CSARDPVAGGPETQYF
CDR3nt: TGCAGTGCTAGAGATCCAGTAGCGGGAGGGCCCGAGACCCAGTACTTC

j_gene: TRBJ2-7
v_gene: TRBV6-2/TRBV6-3
abundance: .
d_gene: .
CDR3aa: CASSYSRGNGEQYF
CDR3nt: TGTGCCAGCAGTTACTCTCGGGGGAACGGCGAGCAGTACTTC

j_gene: TRBJ2-7
v_gene: TRBV2
abundance: many
d_gene: .
CDR3aa: CASTVNRASYEQYF
CDR3nt: TGTGCCAGCACTGTGAACCGGGCATCCTACGAGCAGTACTTC

j_gene: TRBJ2-5
v_gene: TRBV18
abundance: .
d_gene: TRBD2
CDR3aa: CASSPDSGSKTQYF
CDR3nt: TGTGCCAGCTCACCCGATAGCGGGAGTAAGACCCAGTACTTC

j_gene: TRBJ1-1
v_gene: TRBV15
abundance: many
d_gene: TRBD1
CDR3aa: CATSLRQGRNTEAFF
CDR3nt: TGTGCCACCAGCCTCCGACAGGGGAGGAACACTGAAGCTTTCTTT

j_gene: TRBJ2-5
v_gene: TRBV28
abundance: .
d_gene: .
CDR3aa: CASSGARPSTGYQYF
CDR3nt: TGTGCCAGCAGCGGGGCGAGACCCAGTACTGGATACCAGTACTTC

j_gene: TRBJ2-4
v_gene: TRBV12-5
abundance: many
d_gene: TRBD1
CDR3aa: CASGLPDRTGRINIQYF
CDR3nt: TGTGCTAGTGGTTTGCCCGACCGGACAGGGCGGATAAACATTCAGTACTTC

j_gene: TRBJ1-1
v_gene: TRBV6-2/TRBV6-3
abundance: many
d_gene: TRBD1
CDR3aa: CASSWGGTGGRNTEAFF
CDR3nt: TGTGCCAGCAGCTGGGGGGGGACAGGCGGACGGAACACTGAAGCTTTCTTT